This is a list of T cell receptor beta chains from one sample in a study of chemoradiotherapy in HPV16-positive cancers. Clones were sequenced by immunoSEQ multiplex PCR, and TCRdb holds only the in-frame ones, with some missing. The table shows 9,500 to 15,000 clones, with more than 60% occurring only once. The biological material was taken from a patient who underwent chemoradiotherapy. The source of these receptors is a human donor with HPV-associated anogenital cancer. Both conserved end residues are part of each CDR3. The D gene is left open where the match is weak. Part of the rows lack a size; the others show once, few, many or a class for expanded clones.

TRBJ1-1 | . | TRBD1 | TRBV2 | TGTGCCAGCAGTGAACAACAGGGGGGGAACACTGAAGCTTTCTTT | CASSEQQGGNTEAFF
TRBJ2-3 | few | . | TRBV25-1 | TGTGCCAGCAGTGATTTGTGGGCGCAGTATTTT | CASSDLWAQYF
TRBJ2-5 | . | TRBD2 | TRBV4-2 | TGTGCCAGCAGCTCCCAGACTAGCGGGAGGGCAGAGACCCAGTACTTC | CASSSQTSGRAETQYF
TRBJ2-1 | . | TRBD2 | TRBV9 | TGTGCCAGCAGCGTAGCCATTAGCGGGAGGGTAGACAATGAGCAGTTCTTC | CASSVAISGRVDNEQFF
TRBJ2-1 | . | . | TRBV7-2 | TGTGCCAGCAGCTTAAGTCGGACTGTGACCAATGAGCAGTTCTTC | CASSLSRTVTNEQFF
TRBJ2-7 | . | . | TRBV4-3 | TGCGCCAGCAGCCAAGATAACAGTACTCCATACGAGCAGTACTTC | CASSQDNSTPYEQYF
TRBJ1-2 | . | . | TRBV9 | TGTGCCAGCAGCGGGCCGGGGGGAGCACCATTCTATGGCTACACCTTC | CASSGPGGAPFYGYTF
TRBJ1-2 | . | . | TRBV6-5 | TGTGCCAGCAGTTCGTCCGGGACGGACTATGGCTACACCTTC | CASSSSGTDYGYTF
TRBJ1-2 | . | TRBD1 | TRBV6-1 | TGTGCCAGCAGTGACGGACAGGGGAATGGCTACACCTTC | CASSDGQGNGYTF
TRBJ2-5 | . | TRBD2 | TRBV2 | TGTGCCAGCAGTTATGAGTTCGGGGGGGGAGAGACCCAGTACTTC | CASSYEFGGGETQYF
TRBJ2-3 | . | . | TRBV10-2 | TGCGCCAGCAGTGACGGGGGGCAGGGAGATACGCAGTATTTT | CASSDGGQGDTQYF
TRBJ1-3 | . | . | TRBV6-5 | TGTGCCAGCAGTTTCCTGGGGGTAGGGGCCGGAAACACCATATATTTT | CASSFLGVGAGNTIYF
TRBJ2-1 | . | TRBD2 | TRBV27 | TGTGCCAGCAGTTCTGGGACGGGGGGAGGAAATGAGCAGTTCTTC | CASSSGTGGGNEQFF
TRBJ1-1 | few | . | TRBV23-1 | TGCGCCAGCAGCCACTTCCCCGGGGCCGGAGAAGCTTTCTTT | CASSHFPGAGEAFF
TRBJ2-2 | . | TRBD1 | TRBV7-9 | TGTGCCAGCAGCCGGGACAGCGGGGAGCTGTTTTTT | CASSRDSGELFF
TRBJ2-7 | . | . | TRBV12-5 | TGTGCTAGTGGGGGCAGGGGGGCCTACGAGCAGTACTTC | CASGGRGAYEQYF
TRBJ1-2 | . | TRBD1 | TRBV13 | TGTGCCAGCAGCTCCTGGGGGAGGGGGCTTTCTTCGTATGGCTACACCTTC | CASSSWGRGLSSYGYTF
TRBJ1-5 | . | . | TRBV19 | TGTGCCAGTAGTAATGGTCAGCCCCAGCATTTT | CASSNGQPQHF
TRBJ2-1 | . | . | TRBV25-1 | TGTGCCAGCAGACTATCCGGGAGCGGGAATGAGCAGTTCTTC | CASRLSGSGNEQFF
TRBJ2-7 | . | . | TRBV5-1 | TGCGCCAGCAGCTTGGCGGGTAGCGGACCTTACGAGCAGTACTTC | CASSLAGSGPYEQYF
TRBJ2-5 | . | . | TRBV13 | TGTGCCAGCAGCTTAGGCCGAGAGACCCAGTACTTC | CASSLGRETQYF
TRBJ2-7 | . | . | TRBV30 | TGTGCCTGGAGTGTACCTTGGGGGTCAAGCCGGGTGGGCGAGCAGTACTTC | CAWSVPWGSSRVGEQYF
TRBJ1-4 | . | . | TRBV2 | TGTGCCAGTACCGAGGCCAGGGGTGGACGGGAAAAACTGTTTTTT | CASTEARGGREKLFF
TRBJ2-2 | . | TRBD2 | TRBV5-4 | TGTGCCAGCAGCTTACCCGGGACTAGGTCAACCGGGGAGCTGTTTTTT | CASSLPGTRSTGELFF